The 27 T cell receptor beta chains listed next were all sequenced from one sample in a study of T cell responses to AZD1222 COVID-19 vaccine. The assay was immunoSEQ multiplex PCR, and TCRdb's table has in-frame clones only and misses some. The sample shows roughly 85,000 clones, 90% of them seen only once. Here the sequenced sample was peripheral blood, taken 28 days after the second AZD1222 dose. These TCRs come from an adult who received the AZD1222 COVID-19 vaccine.

DNA of the CDR3: TGTGCCAGCATCCCGGGGACGGTGGGCACAGATACGCAGTATTTT. Residues: CASIPGTVGTDTQYF. V usage is TRBV6-5 and J usage is TRBJ2-3, with D perhaps matching TRBD1 or TRBD2 (5 bases each). V shed 7 bases and J shed 1 base, with 15 bases lying between them. The germline gives CDR1 MNHEY, CDR2 SVGAGI. CDR3 length: 15 residues.

V usage is TRBV5-5 and J usage is TRBJ1-1; maybe TRBD1 (6 bases). Germline CDR1 reads SGHKS; CDR2 reads YYEKEE (reference sequence). V lost 0 bases, J lost 7 bases, and 16 bases lay in between. The CDR3 has 15 residues. CDR3 amino acids: CASSLGLGGLGEAFF. As DNA, the CDR3 is TGTGCCAGCAGCTTGGGGCTCGGGGGCTTGGGTGAAGCTTTCTTT.

CDR3 sequence (DNA): TGTGCCACCAGTGGAGACACACCGGGACTAGCGGGAGGGTTTGGAACCGGGGAGCTGTTTTTT. It codes for CATSGDTPGLAGGFGTGELFF. This rearrangement joins TRBV24-1 to TRBJ2-2; 16 bases map to TRBD2. The V gene end was trimmed by 5 bases and the J gene end by 5 bases; junction bases not matched to a gene: 16. Germline CDR1 reads KGHDR; CDR2 reads SFDVKD. The CDR3 runs to 21 residues.

The rearrangement joins TRBV11-3 to TRBJ1-3; the D gene is possibly TRBD1 (5 bases). The germline V and J ends were trimmed by 7 bases and 4 bases, with 17 bases remaining between them. The CDR3 contains 15 residues. Germline CDR1 reads SGHNT; CDR2 reads YENEEA. The CDR3 spells CASTPFGTAGNTIYF. Written as DNA, the CDR3 is TGTGCCAGCACCCCCTTTGGGACGGCCGGAAACACCATATATTTT.

The rearrangement joins TRBV7-2 to TRBJ1-2; D not resolved. This CDR3 contains 12 residues. V was clipped by 9 bases and J by 6 bases, with 14 bases between them. CDR1 and CDR2 from the germline V gene are SGHTA and FQGNSA. The DNA of the CDR3 is TGTGCCAGTCAAAAAGGCTACGATGGCTACACCTTC. It is translated as CASQKGYDGYTF.

This clone was recorded once. The chain is built from TRBV11-3 and TRBJ1-2; tentatively, D is TRBD1 (5 bases). Trimming left V 1 base short and J 5 bases short, with 11 bases between. Germline-derived CDR1 and CDR2 are SGHNT and YENEEA. This CDR3 is 14 amino acids long. CDR3 residues: CASSLGRAGYGYTF. CDR3 DNA: TGTGCCAGCAGCTTAGGCCGCGCAGGGTATGGCTACACCTTC.

This sequence joins TRBV5-6 and TRBJ2-2, with D perhaps matching TRBD1 (5 bases). This CDR3 spans 16 amino acids. V was clipped by 4 bases and J by 5 bases, with 18 bases between them. From germline, CDR1 is SGHDT and CDR2 YYEEEE. The CDR3 loop reads CASSPLPRTPTGELFF. In nucleotides, the CDR3 is TGTGCCAGCAGCCCGCTCCCCAGGACACCAACCGGGGAGCTGTTTTTT.

The V call is TRBV11-3, the J call TRBJ2-7; TRBD2 matches 10 bases. V dropped 4 bases and J dropped 3; count of bases not matched to a gene: 6. Germline V gives CDR1 SGHNT, CDR2 YENEEA. This CDR3 is 15 amino acids long. CDR3 loop: CASSSSGTSDYEQYF. In nucleotides, the CDR3 is TGTGCCAGCAGCTCCTCCGGGACTAGCGACTACGAGCAGTACTTC.

The chain links TRBV11-3 to TRBJ1-4; tentatively, D is TRBD1 (5 bases). V lost 1 base, J lost 7 bases, and 13 bases lay in between. Germline CDR1 is SGHNT and CDR2 is YENEEA. The CDR3 spans 15 residues. This CDR3 reads CASSLVGQGGEKLFF. CDR3 coding DNA: TGTGCCAGCAGCTTAGTAGGCCAGGGCGGTGAAAAACTGTTTTTT.

This rearrangement joins TRBV3-1 (or the pseudogene TRBV3-2) to TRBJ2-3; D gene ambiguous. CDR1 and CDR2 (germline): LGHDT, YNNKEL (reference sequence). The CDR3 extends over 17 amino acids. V was shortened by 4 bases and J by 0 bases, with 17 bases between the two germline ends. Here the CDR3 reads CASSPRLGPASTDTQYF. CDR3 DNA sequence: TGTGCCAGCAGCCCCCGGCTCGGGCCGGCTAGCACAGATACGCAGTATTTT.

The V call is TRBV7-7, the J call TRBJ1-5, with no clear D. The CDR3 runs 11 residues. The germline V and J ends were trimmed by 3 bases and 4 bases, with 1 base remaining between them. The V gene's germline CDR1 is SSHAT and CDR2 FNYEAQ (reference sequence). The CDR3 sequence: CASSLNQPQHF. The CDR3 nucleotides read TGTGCCAGCAGCTTGAATCAGCCCCAGCATTTT.

The rearrangement joins TRBV5-4 to TRBJ1-2; the D gene is possibly TRBD1 (6 bases). The V end lost 3 bases, the J end lost 7 bases, and 16 bases lay between the germline ends. Germline V lookup: CDR1 SGHNT, CDR2 YYREEE (reference sequence). There are 14 residues in the CDR3. The CDR3 coding sequence is TGTGCCAGCAGCTCCACTACAGGGTTGGGTGGCTACACCTTC. It is translated as CASSSTTGLGGYTF. Based on the CDR3 plus reference TRBV5-4 and TRBJ1-2, the full variable domain is ETGVTQSPTHLIKTRGQQVTLRCSSQSGHNTVSWYQQALGQGPQFIFQYYREEENGRGNFPPRFSGLQFPNYSSELNVNALELDDSALYLCASSSTTGLGGYTFGSGTRLTVV.

The J gene is TRBJ1-1, the V gene TRBV11-2; 8 nucleotides line up with TRBD1. Per germline, CDR1 SGHAT and CDR2 FQNNGV. This CDR3 is 14 amino acids long. V lost 5 bases, J lost 5 bases, and 7 bases stayed unmatched. CDR3 sequence: CASSPDRVGTEAFF. CDR3 in DNA: TGTGCCAGCAGCCCGGACAGGGTAGGGACTGAAGCTTTCTTT.

This CDR3 reads CATSDPEEKLFF. The CDR3 nucleotides read TGTGCCACCAGTGATCCGGAAGAAAAACTGTTTTTT. The J gene is TRBJ1-4, the V gene TRBV24-1; the D is unclear. V lost 3 bases and J 8 bases, leaving 6 bases between the germline ends. Germline CDR1 and CDR2: KGHDR and SFDVKD. The CDR3 sequence is 12 residues long.

The chain recombines TRBV7-7 with TRBJ2-5; D unclear. Germline V gene data show CDR1 as SSHAT and CDR2 as FNYEAQ (reference sequence). The CDR3 is made up of 13 amino acids. The ends were cut back, 5 bases at V and 2 bases at J, with 9 bases in the middle. The CDR3 nucleotides read TGTGCCAGCAGCCCGGACGGACAAGAGACCCAGTACTTC. This gives the protein CASSPDGQETQYF.

V is TRBV4-1 and J is TRBJ2-1, with TRBD2 matching 10 bases. The CDR3 runs to 17 residues. V gave up 0 bases and J gave up 2 bases; unmatched junction bases: 4. Per germline, CDR1 MGHRA and CDR2 YSYEKL. The CDR3 coding sequence is TGCGCCAGCAGCCAAGATTTAACTAGCGGGACCTACAATGAGCAGTTCTTC. The encoded protein is CASSQDLTSGTYNEQFF.

V usage is TRBV7-8 and J usage is TRBJ1-3; weak D call: TRBD1 (6 bases). The length of the CDR3 is 17 residues. The germline CDR1 and CDR2 sequences are SGHVS and FQNEAQ. The V end was cut by 2 bases, the J end by 0 bases, with 14 bases between. This CDR3 reads CASSLRGGLSSGNTIYF. The CDR3 coding sequence is TGTGCCAGCAGCTTAAGGGGGGGCCTGAGCTCTGGAAACACCATATATTTT.

Note on this clone: At one boundary the junction diverges from the germline segment, which might be a read error. The CDR3 protein is CASSGTSSEQYF. CDR3 nucleotide sequence: TGTGCCAGCAGTGGGACCTCCTCCGAGCAGTACTTC. The chain employs TRBV9 and TRBJ2-7; D is perhaps TRBD1 or TRBD2 (5 bases each). The CDR3 length is 12 residues. Per germline, CDR1 SGDLS and CDR2 YYNGEE.

The chain carries TRBV5-1 and TRBJ2-5, with TRBD2 identical over 8 bases. Per germline, CDR1 SGHRS and CDR2 YFSETQ. Trimming took 4 bases from V and 1 from J; bases not matched to a gene: 9. The length of the CDR3 is 16 residues. The CDR3 nucleotides are TGCGCCAGCAGCCCCGGGACTAGGGGTCCCCAAGAGACCCAGTACTTC. Translated, it gives CASSPGTRGPQETQYF.

V is TRBV11-1 and J is TRBJ1-2; TRBD1 might be the D (5 bases). CDR3 length equals 13 residues. The germline V gene has CDR1 SGHAT and CDR2 FQDESV (reference sequence). V was trimmed by 5 bases and J by 8 bases, leaving 15 bases between them. The CDR3 DNA sequence: TGTGCCAGCAGCCCCAATGGGGCGCGCGGCTACACCTTC. Translating gives CASSPNGARGYTF. The full variable domain, rest sourced from reference TRBV11-1 and TRBJ1-2, is EAEVAQSPRYKITEKSQAVAFWCDPISGHATLYWYRQILGQGPELLVQFQDESVVDDSQLPKDRFSAERLKGVDSTLKIQPAELGDSAMYLCASSPNGARGYTFGSGTRLTVV.

This chain uses TRBV11-2 with TRBJ1-1; D unclear. The CDR3 has 14 amino acids. CDR1 is SGHAT, CDR2 FQNNGV, per germline. Trimming took 2 bases from V and 6 from J, leaving 13 bases between them. The CDR3 DNA follows: TGTGCCAGCAGCTTAAATGGAGAGGCTCCTGAAGCTTTCTTT. It specifies CASSLNGEAPEAFF.

The rearrangement links TRBV4-2 to TRBJ2-3, with D hard to call. V shed 3 bases and J shed 0 bases, with 13 bases lying between them. The CDR3 has 16 amino acids. Germline V gives CDR1 LGHNA, CDR2 YNFKEQ. CDR3 residues: CASSHAVRKSTDTQYF. The CDR3 DNA reads TGTGCCAGCAGCCATGCCGTTCGGAAAAGCACAGATACGCAGTATTTT.

The rearrangement uses TRBV10-3 and TRBJ2-3; no clear D gene. The V end was cut by 1 base, the J end by 1 base, with 9 bases between. Germline V lookup: CDR1 ENHRY, CDR2 SYGVKD. The CDR3 consists of 15 residues. The CDR3 sequence: CAISEFPIGTDTQYF. The CDR3 DNA sequence: TGTGCCATCAGTGAGTTTCCTATTGGCACAGATACGCAGTATTTT.

The chain uses TRBV12-3 or TRBV12-4 and TRBJ2-2; D is unresolved. CDR3 length: 11 amino acids. V gave up 7 bases and J gave up 7 bases, with 7 bases separating them. CDR3 in amino acids: CASTTGGELFF. Written as DNA, the CDR3 is TGTGCCAGCACCACGGGCGGGGAGCTGTTTTTT.

The chain carries TRBV7-2 and TRBJ2-7; TRBD2 matches 7 bases. With V trimmed by 4 bases and J by 0 bases, 6 bases remained unmatched. CDR1 and CDR2 from the germline V gene are SGHTA and FQGNSA. The CDR3 totals 15 residues. Written as DNA, the CDR3 is TGTGCCAGCAGCTGGACTAGTTTCAGCTCCTACGAGCAGTACTTC. Its translation is CASSWTSFSSYEQYF.

The V and J genes are TRBV2 and TRBJ1-5; D is unresolved. V dropped 6 bases and J dropped 1 base, with 10 bases sitting between them. The CDR3 consists of 14 residues. Germline V gives CDR1 SNHLY, CDR2 FYNNEI. CDR3 residues: CASRFDRSNQPQHF. For the CDR3, the DNA is TGTGCCAGCAGATTCGACCGGAGCAATCAGCCCCAGCATTTT.

The chain joins TRBV18 to TRBJ1-1; weak D call: TRBD1 (5 bases). Trimming pared 3 bases from V and 8 bases from J, leaving 10 bases between. The CDR3 has 12 residues. CDR1 is KGHSH, CDR2 LQKENI, per germline. CDR3 nucleotide sequence: TGTGCCAGCTCACCCGGGACTTACGAAGCTTTCTTT. It translates to CASSPGTYEAFF.